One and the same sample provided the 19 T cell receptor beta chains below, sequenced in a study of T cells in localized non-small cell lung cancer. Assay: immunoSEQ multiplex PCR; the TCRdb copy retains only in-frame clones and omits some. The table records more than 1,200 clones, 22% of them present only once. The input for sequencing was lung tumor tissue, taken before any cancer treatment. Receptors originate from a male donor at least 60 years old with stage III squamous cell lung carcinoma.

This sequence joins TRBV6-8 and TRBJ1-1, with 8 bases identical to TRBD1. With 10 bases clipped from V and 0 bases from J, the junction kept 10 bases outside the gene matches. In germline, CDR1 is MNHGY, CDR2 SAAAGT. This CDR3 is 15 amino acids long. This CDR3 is CAISRTGSMNTEAFF. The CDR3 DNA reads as TGTGCCATCAGCAGGACAGGGTCCATGAACACTGAAGCTTTCTTT.

This chain's CDR3 is CASSEAVRDLRETQYF. The CDR3 DNA follows: TGTGCCAGCAGTGAAGCAGTCAGGGATTTACGAGAGACCCAGTACTTC. This chain links TRBV6-1 with TRBJ2-5, with D perhaps matching TRBD1 (5 bases). The CDR3 totals 16 residues. CDR1 is MNHNS, CDR2 SASEGT, per germline. The V end was cut by 0 bases, the J end by 4 bases, with 15 bases between.

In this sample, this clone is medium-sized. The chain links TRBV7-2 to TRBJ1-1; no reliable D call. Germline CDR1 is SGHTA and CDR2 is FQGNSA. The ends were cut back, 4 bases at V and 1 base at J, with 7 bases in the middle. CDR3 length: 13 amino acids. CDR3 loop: CASSYGWNTEAFF. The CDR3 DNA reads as TGTGCCAGCAGCTACGGATGGAACACTGAAGCTTTCTTT. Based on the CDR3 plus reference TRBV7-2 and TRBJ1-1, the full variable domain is GAGVSQSPSNKVTEKGKDVELRCDPISGHTALYWYRQSLGQGLEFLIYFQGNSAPDKSGLPSDRFSAERTGGSVSTLTIQRTQQEDSAVYLCASSYGWNTEAFFGQGTRLTVV.

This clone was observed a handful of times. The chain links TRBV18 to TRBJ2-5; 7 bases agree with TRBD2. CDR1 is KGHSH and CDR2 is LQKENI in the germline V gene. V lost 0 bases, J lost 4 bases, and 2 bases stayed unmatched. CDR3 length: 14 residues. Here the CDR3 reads CASSPPSGGETQYF. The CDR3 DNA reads TGTGCCAGCTCACCACCATCGGGAGGAGAGACCCAGTACTTC.

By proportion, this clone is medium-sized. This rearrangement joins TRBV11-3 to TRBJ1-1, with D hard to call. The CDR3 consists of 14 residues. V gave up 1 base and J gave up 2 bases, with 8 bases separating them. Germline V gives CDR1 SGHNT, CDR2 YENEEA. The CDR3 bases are TGTGCCAGCAGCTTAGGGCAGCCAAACACTGAAGCTTTCTTT. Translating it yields CASSLGQPNTEAFF.

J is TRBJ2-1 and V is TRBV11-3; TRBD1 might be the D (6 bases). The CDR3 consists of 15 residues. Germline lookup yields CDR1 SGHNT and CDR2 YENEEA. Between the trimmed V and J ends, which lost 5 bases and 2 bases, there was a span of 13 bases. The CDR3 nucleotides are TGTGCCAGCAGCCCCCGTGACAGGCCCTACAATGAGCAGTTCTTC. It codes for CASSPRDRPYNEQFF.

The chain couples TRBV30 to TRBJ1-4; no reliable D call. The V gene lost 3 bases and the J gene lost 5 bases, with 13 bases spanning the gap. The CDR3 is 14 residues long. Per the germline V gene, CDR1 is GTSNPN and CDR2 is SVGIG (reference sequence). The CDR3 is CAWSDGRSNEKLFF. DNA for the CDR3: TGTGCCTGGAGCGACGGACGGAGCAATGAAAAACTGTTTTTT.

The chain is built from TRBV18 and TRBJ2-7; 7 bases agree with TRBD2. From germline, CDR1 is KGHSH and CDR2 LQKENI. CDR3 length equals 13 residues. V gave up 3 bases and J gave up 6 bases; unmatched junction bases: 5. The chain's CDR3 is CASSPGGGGEQYF. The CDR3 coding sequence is TGTGCCAGCTCACCCGGCGGGGGAGGCGAGCAGTACTTC. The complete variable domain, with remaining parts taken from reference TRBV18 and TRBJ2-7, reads NAGVMQNPRHLVRRRGQEARLRCSPMKGHSHVYWYRQLPEEGLKFMVYLQKENIIDESGMPKERFSAEFPKEGPSILRIQQVVRGDSAAYFCASSPGGGGEQYFGPGTRLTVT.

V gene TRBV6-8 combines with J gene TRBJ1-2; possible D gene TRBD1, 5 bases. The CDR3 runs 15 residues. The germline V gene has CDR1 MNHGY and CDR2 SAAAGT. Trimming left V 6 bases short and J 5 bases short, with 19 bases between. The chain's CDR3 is CASRHHQRRDYGYTF. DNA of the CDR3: TGTGCCAGCAGACATCACCAACGCAGGGATTATGGCTACACCTTC.

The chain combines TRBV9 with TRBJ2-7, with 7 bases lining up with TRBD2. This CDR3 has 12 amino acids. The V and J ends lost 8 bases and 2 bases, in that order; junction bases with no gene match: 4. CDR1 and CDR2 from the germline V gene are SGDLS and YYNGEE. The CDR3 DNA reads TGTGCCAGTCTAGCGGCGACCTACGAGCAGTACTTC. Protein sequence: CASLAATYEQYF.

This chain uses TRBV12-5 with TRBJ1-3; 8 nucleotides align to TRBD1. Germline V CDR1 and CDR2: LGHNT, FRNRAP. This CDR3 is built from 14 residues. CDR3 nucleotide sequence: TGTGCCAGCCGTCTGACAGGGGCTGGAAACACCATATATTTT. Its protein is CASRLTGAGNTIYF.

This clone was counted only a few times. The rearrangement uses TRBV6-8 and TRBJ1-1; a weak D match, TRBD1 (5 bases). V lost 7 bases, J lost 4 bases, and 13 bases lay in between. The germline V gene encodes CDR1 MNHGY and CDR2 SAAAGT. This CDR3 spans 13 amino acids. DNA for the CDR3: TGTGCCAGCACCGTTGGGGCCGCCACTGAAGCTTTCTTT. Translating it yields CASTVGAATEAFF.

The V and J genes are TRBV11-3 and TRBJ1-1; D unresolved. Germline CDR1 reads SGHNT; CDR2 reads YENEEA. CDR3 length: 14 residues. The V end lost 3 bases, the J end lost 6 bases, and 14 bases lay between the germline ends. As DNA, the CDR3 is TGTGCCAGCAGCTTGGGCTTCGGGGTTTCTGAAGCTTTCTTT. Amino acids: CASSLGFGVSEAFF.

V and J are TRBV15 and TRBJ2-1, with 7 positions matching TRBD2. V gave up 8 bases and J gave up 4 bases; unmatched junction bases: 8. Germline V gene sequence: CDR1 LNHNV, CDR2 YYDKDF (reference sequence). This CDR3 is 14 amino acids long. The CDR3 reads CATRGSSRYNEQFF. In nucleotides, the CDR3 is TGTGCCACCCGCGGGAGTTCGCGGTACAATGAGCAGTTCTTC.

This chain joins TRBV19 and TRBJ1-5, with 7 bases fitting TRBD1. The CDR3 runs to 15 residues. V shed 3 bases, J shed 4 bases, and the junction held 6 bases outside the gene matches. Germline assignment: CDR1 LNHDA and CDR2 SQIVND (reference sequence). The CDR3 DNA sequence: TGTGCCAGTAGTATCTCCAGGGGGAATAATCAGCCCCAGCATTTT. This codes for CASSISRGNNQPQHF.

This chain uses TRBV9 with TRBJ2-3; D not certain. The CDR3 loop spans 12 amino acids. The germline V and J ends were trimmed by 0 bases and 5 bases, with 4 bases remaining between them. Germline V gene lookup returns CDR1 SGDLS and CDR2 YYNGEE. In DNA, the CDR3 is TGTGCCAGCAGCGTAGATAGAGATACGCAGTATTTT. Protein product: CASSVDRDTQYF.

The CDR3 nucleotides are TGCGCCACCCTTGTCTTCAGGCAGGCTGGAAACACCATATATTTT. Its translation: CATLVFRQAGNTIYF. V gene TRBV10-2 combines with J gene TRBJ1-3; D unresolved. Per germline, CDR1 WSHSY and CDR2 SAAADI. CDR3 length equals 15 residues. V dropped 10 bases and J dropped 2 bases, with 18 bases sitting between them.

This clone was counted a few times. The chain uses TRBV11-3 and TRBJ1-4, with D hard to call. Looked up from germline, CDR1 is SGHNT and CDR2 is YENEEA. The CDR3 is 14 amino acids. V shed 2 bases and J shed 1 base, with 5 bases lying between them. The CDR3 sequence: CASSLHETNEKLFF. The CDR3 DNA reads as TGTGCCAGCAGCTTACACGAAACTAATGAAAAACTGTTTTTT.

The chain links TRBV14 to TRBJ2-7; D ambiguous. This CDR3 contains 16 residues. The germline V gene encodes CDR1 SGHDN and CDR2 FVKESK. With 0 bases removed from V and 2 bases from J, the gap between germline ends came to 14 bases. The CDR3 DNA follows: TGTGCCAGCAGCCAAGAGATCCCCGGGTTGACCTACGAGCAGTACTTC. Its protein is CASSQEIPGLTYEQYF.